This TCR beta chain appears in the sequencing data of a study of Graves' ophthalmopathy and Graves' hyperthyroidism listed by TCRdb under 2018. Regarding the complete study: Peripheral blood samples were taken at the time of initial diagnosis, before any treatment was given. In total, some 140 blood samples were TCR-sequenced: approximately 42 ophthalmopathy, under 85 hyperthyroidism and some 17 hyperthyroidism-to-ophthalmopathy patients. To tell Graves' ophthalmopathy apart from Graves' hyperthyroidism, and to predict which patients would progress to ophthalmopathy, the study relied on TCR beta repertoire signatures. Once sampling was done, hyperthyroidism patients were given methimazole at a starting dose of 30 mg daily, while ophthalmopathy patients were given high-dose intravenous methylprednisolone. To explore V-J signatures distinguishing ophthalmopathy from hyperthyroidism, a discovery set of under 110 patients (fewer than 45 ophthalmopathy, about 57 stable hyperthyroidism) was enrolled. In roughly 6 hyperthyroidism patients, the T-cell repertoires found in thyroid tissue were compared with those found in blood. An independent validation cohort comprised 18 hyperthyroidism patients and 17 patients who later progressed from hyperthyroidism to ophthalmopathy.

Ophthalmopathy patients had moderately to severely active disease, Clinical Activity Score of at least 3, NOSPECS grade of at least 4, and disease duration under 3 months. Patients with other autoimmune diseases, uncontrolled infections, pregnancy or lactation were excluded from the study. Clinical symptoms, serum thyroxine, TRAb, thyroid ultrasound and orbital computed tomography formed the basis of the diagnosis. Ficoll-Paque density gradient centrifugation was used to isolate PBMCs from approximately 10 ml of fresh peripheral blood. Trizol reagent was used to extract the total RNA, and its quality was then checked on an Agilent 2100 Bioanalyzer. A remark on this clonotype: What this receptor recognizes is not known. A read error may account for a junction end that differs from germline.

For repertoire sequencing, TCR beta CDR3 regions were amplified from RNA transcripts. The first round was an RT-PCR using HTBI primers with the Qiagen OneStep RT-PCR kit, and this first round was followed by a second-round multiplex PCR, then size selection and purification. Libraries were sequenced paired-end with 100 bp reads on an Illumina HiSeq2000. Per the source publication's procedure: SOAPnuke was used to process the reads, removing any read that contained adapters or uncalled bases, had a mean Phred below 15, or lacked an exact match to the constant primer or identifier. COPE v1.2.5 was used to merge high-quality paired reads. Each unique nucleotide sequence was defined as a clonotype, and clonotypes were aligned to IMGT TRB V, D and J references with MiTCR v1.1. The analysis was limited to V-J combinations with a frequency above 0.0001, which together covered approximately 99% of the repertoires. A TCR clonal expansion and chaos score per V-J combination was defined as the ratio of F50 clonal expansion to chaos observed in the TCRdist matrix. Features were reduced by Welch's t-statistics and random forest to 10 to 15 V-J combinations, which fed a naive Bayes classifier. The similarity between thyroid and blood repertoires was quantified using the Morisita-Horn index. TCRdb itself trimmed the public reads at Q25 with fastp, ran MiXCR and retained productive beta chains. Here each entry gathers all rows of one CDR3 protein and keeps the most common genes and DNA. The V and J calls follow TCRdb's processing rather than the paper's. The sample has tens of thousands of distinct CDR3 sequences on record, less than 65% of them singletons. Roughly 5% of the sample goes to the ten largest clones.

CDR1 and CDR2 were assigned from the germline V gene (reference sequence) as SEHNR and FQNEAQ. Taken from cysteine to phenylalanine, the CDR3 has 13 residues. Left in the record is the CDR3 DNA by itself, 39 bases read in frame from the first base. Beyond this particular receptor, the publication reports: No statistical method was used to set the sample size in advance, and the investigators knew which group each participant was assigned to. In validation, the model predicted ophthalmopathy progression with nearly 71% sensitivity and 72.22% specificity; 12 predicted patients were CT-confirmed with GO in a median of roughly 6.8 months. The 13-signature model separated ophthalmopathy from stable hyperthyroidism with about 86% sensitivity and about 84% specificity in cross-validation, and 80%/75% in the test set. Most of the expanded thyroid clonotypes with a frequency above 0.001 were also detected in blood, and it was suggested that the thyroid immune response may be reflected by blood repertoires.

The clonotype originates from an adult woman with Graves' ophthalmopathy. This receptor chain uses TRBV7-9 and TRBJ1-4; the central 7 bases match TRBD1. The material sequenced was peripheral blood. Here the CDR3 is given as CACTRDSPQKLFF. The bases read TGCGCCTGCACCCGGGACAGTCCCCAAAAACTGTTTTTT.